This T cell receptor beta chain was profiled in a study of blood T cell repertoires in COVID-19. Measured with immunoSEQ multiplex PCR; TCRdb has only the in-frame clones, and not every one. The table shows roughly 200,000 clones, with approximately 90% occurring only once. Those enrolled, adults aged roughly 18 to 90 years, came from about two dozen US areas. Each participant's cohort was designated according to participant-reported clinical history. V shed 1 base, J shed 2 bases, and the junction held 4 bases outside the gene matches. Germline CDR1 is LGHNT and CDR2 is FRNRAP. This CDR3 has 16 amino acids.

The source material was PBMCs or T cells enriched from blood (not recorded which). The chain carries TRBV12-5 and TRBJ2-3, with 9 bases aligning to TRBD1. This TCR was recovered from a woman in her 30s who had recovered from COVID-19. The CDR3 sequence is CASGLGGTGLTDTQYF. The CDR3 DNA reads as TGTGCTAGTGGTTTGGGAGGGACAGGGCTCACAGATACGCAGTATTTT.